Listed here is a single T cell receptor (beta chain). The sample originates from a study of patients and donors after allogeneic stem cell transplantation. Using its own MiXCR run on the RT-PCR reads, TCRdb lists one record per CDR3 protein. The table lists 190,000 or so distinct CDR3 sequences, 40% to 45% of them singletons. Input material: blood, either unsorted or a sorted T cell fraction (not recorded which). The TCR was taken from a human donor who was either an allogeneic HSCT recipient or a stem cell or donor lymphocyte infusion donor (not recorded which). It is not recorded whose cells these are; they may come from a transplant donor.

The CDR3 nucleotides are TGCAGCCATCTTCAGGGGGGTGGGGCTGAAGCTTTCTTT. It codes for CSHLQGGGAEAFF. V usage is TRBV29-1 and J usage is TRBJ1-1; TRBD1 aligns across 7 bases. Germline V gene sequence: CDR1 SQVTM, CDR2 ANQGSEA. This CDR3 has 13 amino acids. Unmatched junction bases numbered 12, after V lost 8 bases and J lost 6 bases. Using reference TRBV29-1 and TRBJ1-1 for the parts outside the CDR3, the full variable domain is SAVISQKPSRDICQRGTSLTIQCQVDSQVTMMFWYRQQPGQSLTLIATANQGSEATYESGFVIDKFPISRPNLTFSTLTVSNMSPEDSSIYLCSHLQGGGAEAFFGQGTRLTVV.